The rows below give T cell receptor beta chains drawn from one sample of a study of regulatory T cells in long-lasting Graves disease. TCRdb recomputed calls from the multiplex PCR reads with MiXCR, one row per CDR3 protein. The sample holds 400,000 or so distinct CDR3 sequences, about 20% seen once. Sequenced material: peripheral blood mononuclear cells (PBMCs), taken when the disease was refractory, from a patient treated with antithyroid drugs. All receptors come from a female donor with Graves disease. CDR3s include the opening cysteine and the closing phenylalanine or tryptophan. The order of the fields is D gene, clone size, J gene, V gene, CDR3 DNA, CDR3 protein. D genes are given only for firm matches. The listing skips clone size in some rows; elsewhere it reads once, few, many or a size class.

- many TRBJ2-2 TRBV2 TGTGCCAGCAGTGAACCAGGTGATTCGACCGGGGAGCTGTTTTTT CASSEPGDSTGELFF
- - TRBJ1-1 TRBV27 TGTGCCAGCAACCAAGGGTTTGAAGCTTTCTTT CASNQGFEAFF
- many TRBJ2-5 TRBV28 TGTGCCAGCAGGGCGGAACAAGAGACCCAGTACTTC CASRAEQETQYF
TRBD2 many TRBJ2-7 TRBV12-3/TRBV12-4 TGTGCCAGCACCATCAGCGGGAGGTACGAGCAGTACTTC CASTISGRYEQYF
- - TRBJ2-7 TRBV7-9 TGTGCCAGCAGCTTATGGGATGACCCCTACGAGCAGTACTTC CASSLWDDPYEQYF
TRBD2 once TRBJ2-2 TRBV27 TGTGCCAGCAGTCCATGGACTAGCGGGAGTTCCAGGGAGCTGTTTTTT CASSPWTSGSSRELFF
- many TRBJ1-2 TRBV7-8 TGTGCCAGCAGCCCCGGCCCCCTGACAGCCTATGGCTACACCTTC CASSPGPLTAYGYTF
- many TRBJ2-7 TRBV19 TGTGCCAGTAGTATAGCCGGCCGATCGAACTACGAGCAGTACTTC CASSIAGRSNYEQYF
- many TRBJ2-7 TRBV20-1 TGCAGTGCTAGAGACAGTGTCTCCTTGGAGCAGTACTTC CSARDSVSLEQYF
TRBD2 many TRBJ2-5 TRBV7-9 TGTGCCAGCAGGACCGGGACTAGCGGGGAGACCCAGTACTTC CASRTGTSGETQYF
- once TRBJ2-3 TRBV28 TGTGCCAGCAGTTTATCGACAGGACCCACAGATACGCAGTATTTT CASSLSTGPTDTQYF
TRBD1 few TRBJ2-2 TRBV20-1 TGCAGTGCTAGAGTACAAGACAGGGGAGGCACCGGGGAGCTGTTTTTT CSARVQDRGGTGELFF
- many TRBJ2-5 TRBV7-9 TGTGCCAGCAGCTTAGCGTTAGGGGAAAAAGAGACCCAGTACTTC CASSLALGEKETQYF
TRBD1 - TRBJ2-2 TRBV5-6 TGTGCCAGCAGCTTGGTAGGGACAGAGAACACCGGGGAGCTGTTTTTT CASSLVGTENTGELFF
- - TRBJ1-2 TRBV20-1 TGCAGTGCTAGAGAGATGGCAGGGGAAGATGGCTACACCTTC CSAREMAGEDGYTF
TRBD1 - TRBJ2-6 TRBV3-1 TGTGCCAGCAGCCAAACCGTCCCCGGGACAGGGCTTTCTGGGGCCAACGTCCTGACTTTC CASSQTVPGTGLSGANVLTF
- once TRBJ2-1 TRBV5-1 TGCGCCAGCAGCTTGACCGGGACCACCTACAATGAGCAGTTCTTC CASSLTGTTYNEQFF
- many TRBJ1-1 TRBV6-5 TGTGCCAGCAGTTATGGCCCCATGTCGAACACTGAAGCTTTCTTT CASSYGPMSNTEAFF
- - TRBJ2-7 TRBV25-1 TGTGCCAGCAGTGAGGGTGTCACCCGCTCCTACGAGCAGTACTTC CASSEGVTRSYEQYF
- few TRBJ1-1 TRBV12-3/TRBV12-4 TGTGCCAGCAGTTTAGGCCCCTACTCTTTCTTT CASSLGPYSFF
TRBD1 many TRBJ1-4 TRBV5-1 TGCGCCAGCAGCTTGGGGACAGGCTCTAATGAAAAACTGTTTTTT CASSLGTGSNEKLFF
- many TRBJ2-7 TRBV2 TGTGCCAGCAGTGATATGATGGGGATTGGGTACGAGCAGTACTTC CASSDMMGIGYEQYF
- - TRBJ2-3 TRBV11-2 TGTGCCAGCAGCTACGAGGATACGCAGTATTTT CASSYEDTQYF
- - TRBJ1-1 TRBV18 TGTGCCACCCTCCAGGGACAAGCTAACACTGAAGCTTTCTTT CATLQGQANTEAFF
TRBD1 many TRBJ1-2 TRBV2 TGTGCCAGCAGACCCACATCAGGGGGCCTGGGAGGCTACACCTTC CASRPTSGGLGGYTF
- many TRBJ2-7 TRBV27 TGTGCCAGCAGTAAATACAGGGACCCATCCTACGAGCAGTACTTC CASSKYRDPSYEQYF
- - TRBJ2-2 TRBV18 TGTGCCAGCTCACCACCGGAGGCCGGGGAGCTGTTTTTT CASSPPEAGELFF
- few TRBJ2-5 TRBV3-1 TGTGCCAGCAGCCAAGGGAGATCCAGAGGGGAGACCCAGTACTTC CASSQGRSRGETQYF
- few TRBJ2-2 TRBV20-1 TGCAGTGCTAGGTCAGGGAGATCGCAGACCGGGGAGCTGTTTTTT CSARSGRSQTGELFF
- few TRBJ2-6 TRBV9 TGTGCCAGCAGCGACCTAGCGTACCCCTCTGGGGCCAACGTCCTGACTTTC CASSDLAYPSGANVLTF
- many TRBJ1-2 TRBV12-3/TRBV12-4 TGTGCCAGCAGCGTCGGACAGAACTATGGCTACACCTTC CASSVGQNYGYTF
- many TRBJ1-1 TRBV7-2 TGTGCCAGCAGCTTAGCGCTAGGAGGGGTGACCACTGAAGCTTTCTTT CASSLALGGVTTEAFF
- few TRBJ1-5 TRBV6-2/TRBV6-3 TGTGCCAGCAGTCGGTCGGCAGGGGCAATCAATCAGCCCCAGCATTTT CASSRSAGAINQPQHF
TRBD1 many TRBJ2-7 TRBV12-3/TRBV12-4 TGTGCCAGCAGTTTATGGGACAGGGAGGCCGAGCAGTACTTC CASSLWDREAEQYF
- many TRBJ2-7 TRBV7-2 TGTGCCAGCAGCTTACTGTTCGCGAGTTACGAGCAGTACTTC CASSLLFASYEQYF
TRBD1 few TRBJ1-5 TRBV20-1 TGCAGTGCTTTCACCCGGACAGGGGGCATCAATCAGCCCCAGCATTTT CSAFTRTGGINQPQHF
TRBD2 few TRBJ2-3 TRBV7-2 TGTGCCACCCGGACTAGTCCGTCCACAGATACGCAGTATTTT CATRTSPSTDTQYF
- - TRBJ1-1 TRBV7-2 TGTGCCAGCAGCTTAGTGTTCAGGGGTGCTTTCTTT CASSLVFRGAFF
TRBD1 - TRBJ2-5 TRBV20-1 TGCAGTGCTAGAGAACCGTTGGGTCAGGGACAGCATGGGGAGACCCAGTACTTC CSAREPLGQGQHGETQYF
TRBD1 - TRBJ1-1 TRBV5-1 TGCGCCAGCAGCAGCGCCGGGACAGGGTACACTGAAGCTTTCTTT CASSSAGTGYTEAFF
- many TRBJ2-5 TRBV28 TGTGCCAGGACGTCGGGGCGGGAGACCCAGTACTTC CARTSGRETQYF
- many TRBJ2-2 TRBV12-3/TRBV12-4 TGTGCCAGCAGTTTAGGTGTGGGCCCCGACCACACCGGGGAGCTGTTTTTT CASSLGVGPDHTGELFF
TRBD1 - TRBJ1-5 TRBV27 TGTGCCAGCAGTCTCCACGGGACAGGGGGCGTTCAGCCCCAGCATTTT CASSLHGTGGVQPQHF
TRBD1 few TRBJ1-1 TRBV4-1 TGCGCCAGCAGCCAAGCTAAAACAGGGGATGAAGCTTTCTTT CASSQAKTGDEAFF